Presented here are 12 T cell receptor beta chains from one specimen sequenced in a study of cytomegalovirus exposure and HLA in healthy donors. The PCR used 60 Vbeta and 13 Jbeta primers. Profiled with immunoSEQ multiplex PCR; TCRdb holds only in-frame clones, not every one. The repertoire has about 130,000 clones, about 8.5% of them found once; the top ten carry 5.5%. What was sequenced was PBMCs. These receptor sequences come from a man aged 35 to 55 in good health and CMV-seronegative.

V is TRBV18 and J is TRBJ1-5; 7 nucleotides match TRBD1. V lost 3 bases, J lost 7 bases, and 9 bases stayed unmatched. CDR1 and CDR2 from the germline V gene are KGHSH and LQKENI. The CDR3 spans 15 residues. Written as DNA, the CDR3 is TGTGCCAGCTCACCTGAGACAGGGATGGTACAGCCCCAGCATTTT. It is translated as CASSPETGMVQPQHF.

The table lists this clone with a few counts. CDR3 residues: CASSLARTDTQYF. The CDR3 DNA is TGTGCCAGCAGCTTAGCGCGGACAGATACGCAGTATTTT. The chain joins TRBV7-8 to TRBJ2-3; D is uncertain. V lost 0 bases to trimming and J lost 3 bases, with 4 bases between them. Germline assignment: CDR1 SGHVS and CDR2 FQNEAQ. The CDR3 sequence is 13 residues long. Combining the CDR3 with reference TRBV7-8 and TRBJ2-3 gives the whole variable domain GAGVSQSPRYKVAKRGQDVALRCDPISGHVSLFWYQQALGQGPEFLTYFQNEAQLDKSGLPSDRFFAERPEGSVSTLKIQRTQQEDSAVYLCASSLARTDTQYFGPGTRLTVL.

The chain recombines TRBV6-5 with TRBJ2-1; a possible D gene is TRBD2 (5 bases). V was clipped by 6 bases and J by 0 bases, with 9 bases between them. The germline V gene encodes CDR1 MNHEY and CDR2 SVGAGI. The CDR3 has 14 residues. In nucleotides, the CDR3 is TGTGCCAGCAGCCCGGGGAGCTCCTACAATGAGCAGTTCTTC. Translating gives CASSPGSSYNEQFF.

This clone showed up just a few times. The chain couples TRBV11-2 to TRBJ2-7; TRBD1 aligns across 9 bases. Germline V lookup: CDR1 SGHAT, CDR2 FQNNGV. This CDR3 comprises 14 residues. Trimming removed 1 base from V and 6 bases from J; junction bases left unmatched: 4. CDR3 sequence (DNA): TGTGCCAGCAGCTTAGGGGGACAGGGAGGCGAGCAGTACTTC. Translated, it gives CASSLGGQGGEQYF.

This clone was picked up a small number of times. V gene TRBV5-1 combines with J gene TRBJ2-1; 8 nucleotides line up with TRBD1. The CDR3 length is 15 residues. V trimming: 3 bases; J trimming: 2 bases; junction bases outside the gene matches: 4. Looked up from germline, CDR1 is SGHRS and CDR2 is YFSETQ. In DNA form, the CDR3 reads TGCGCCAGCAGCTCAGGGACAGGCCCCTACAATGAGCAGTTCTTC. Its translation is CASSSGTGPYNEQFF.

This clone was detected a few times. This sample also contains other DNA sequences that code for the same CDR3. The chain couples TRBV19 to TRBJ1-1; D unclear. Between the trimmed V and J ends, which lost 3 bases and 4 bases, there was a span of 6 bases. The CDR3 covers 12 residues. The germline V gene encodes CDR1 LNHDA and CDR2 SQIVND (reference sequence). CDR3 coding DNA: TGTGCCAGTAGTATCGGGTCCACTGAAGCTTTCTTT. It yields the protein CASSIGSTEAFF.

The chain joins TRBV4-1 to TRBJ2-5, with 10 bases that match TRBD2. The CDR3 sequence is 15 residues long. The germline CDR1 and CDR2 sequences are MGHRA and YSYEKL. Unmatched junction bases numbered 4, after V lost 5 bases and J lost 1 base. CDR3 DNA: TGCGCCAGCAGCATCGGACTAGCGGCCCAAGAGACCCAGTACTTC. Its translation: CASSIGLAAQETQYF.

This clone has just a few counts. This chain joins TRBV10-3 and TRBJ2-7; 8 bases map to TRBD1. V gave up 8 bases and J gave up 3 bases; unmatched junction bases: 6. Germline CDR1 reads ENHRY; CDR2 reads SYGVKD. The CDR3 covers 13 residues. The CDR3 bases are TGTGCCATCCATCCAGGGGGCAGCTACGAGCAGTACTTC. It codes for CAIHPGGSYEQYF.

This clone has a handful of counts. The V and J genes are TRBV5-4 and TRBJ2-7; TRBD2 matches 12 bases. Germline-derived CDR1 and CDR2 are SGHNT and YYREEE (reference sequence). V was pared by 3 bases and J by 6 bases, with 7 bases of the junction left unmatched. This CDR3 contains 15 residues. The chain's CDR3 is CASSSRTSGAIEQYF. The CDR3 region has the DNA TGTGCCAGCAGCTCCCGGACTAGCGGGGCGATCGAGCAGTACTTC.

The V and J genes are TRBV5-6 and TRBJ2-7, with D unresolved. V lost 1 base to trimming and J lost 1 base, with 6 bases between them. CDR3 length equals 13 residues. CDR1 SGHDT and CDR2 YYEEEE come from the germline V gene. The CDR3 coding sequence is TGTGCCAGCAGCTTGTTGGCTTCCTACGAGCAGTACTTC. It specifies CASSLLASYEQYF.

The V and J genes are TRBV6-5 and TRBJ2-4; no reliable D call. The CDR3 totals 14 residues. Trimming removed 7 bases at V and 6 bases at J, with 16 bases between. Germline lookup yields CDR1 MNHEY and CDR2 SVGAGI. The CDR3 here is CASNRSVAVNIQYF. CDR3 nucleotide sequence: TGTGCCAGCAACCGCTCGGTCGCGGTAAACATTCAGTACTTC.

This clone came up a few times. This chain uses TRBV21-1 with TRBJ1-1; TRBD1 reflects the table's D call only, with no check against the DNA. TRBV21-1 is described as a pseudogene. The CDR3 sequence is 16 residues long. DNA for the CDR3: TGTGCCAGCAGCAAAGACTTACACAGGGGGAGACTTGAAGCTTTCTTT. It codes for CASSKDLHRGRLEAFF.